The clone carrying this T cell receptor (beta chain) is a singleton in its sample. Assay: immunoSEQ multiplex PCR; the TCRdb copy retains only in-frame clones and omits some. The repertoire holds 9,500 to 13,000 clones, roughly 85% seen once, with approximately 33% in the top ten. Germline lookup yields CDR1 SGHTA and CDR2 FQGNSA. Trimming shortened V by 1 base and J by 3 bases, and 13 bases separated the two germline ends. This CDR3 comprises 15 residues. The source of the sample is a study of somatic mutations in cytotoxic T cells in rheumatoid arthritis. This rearrangement joins TRBV7-2 to TRBJ2-7, with unresolved D. The sequence was obtained from an adult with rheumatoid arthritis. Sequencing was performed on CD8+ T cells sorted from blood. CDR3 region: CASSLDFSGLYEQYF. CDR3 in DNA: TGTGCCAGCAGCTTAGATTTTTCGGGCCTCTACGAGCAGTACTTC.